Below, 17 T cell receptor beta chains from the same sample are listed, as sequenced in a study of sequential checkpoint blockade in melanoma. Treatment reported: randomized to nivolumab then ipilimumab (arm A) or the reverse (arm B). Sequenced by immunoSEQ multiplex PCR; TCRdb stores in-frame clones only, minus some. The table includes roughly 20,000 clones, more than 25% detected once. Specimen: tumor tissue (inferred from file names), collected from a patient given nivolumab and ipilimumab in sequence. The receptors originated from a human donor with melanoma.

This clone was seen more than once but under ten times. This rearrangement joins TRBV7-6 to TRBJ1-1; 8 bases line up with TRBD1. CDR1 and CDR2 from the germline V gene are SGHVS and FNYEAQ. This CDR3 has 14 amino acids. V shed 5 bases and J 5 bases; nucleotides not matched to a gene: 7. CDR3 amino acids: CASSPGTGGTEAFF. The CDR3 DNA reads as TGTGCCAGCAGCCCCGGGACAGGAGGAACTGAAGCTTTCTTT.

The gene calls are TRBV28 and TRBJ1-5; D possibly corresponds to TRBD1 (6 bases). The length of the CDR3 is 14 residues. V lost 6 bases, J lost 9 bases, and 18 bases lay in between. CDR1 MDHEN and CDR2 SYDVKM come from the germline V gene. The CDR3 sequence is CASSLSAGALPQHF. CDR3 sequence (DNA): TGTGCCAGCAGCCTATCCGCAGGGGCTTTGCCCCAGCATTTT. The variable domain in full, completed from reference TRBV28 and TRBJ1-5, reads DVKVTQSSRYLVKRTGEKVFLECVQDMDHENMFWYRQDPGLGLRLIYFSYDVKMKEKGDIPEGYSVSREKKERFSLILESASTNQTSMYLCASSLSAGALPQHFGDGTRLSIL.

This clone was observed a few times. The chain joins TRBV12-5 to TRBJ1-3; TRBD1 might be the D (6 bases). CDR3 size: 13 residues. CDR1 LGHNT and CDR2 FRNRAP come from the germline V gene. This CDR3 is CATATGPGNTIYF. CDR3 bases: TGTGCCACCGCAACAGGGCCTGGAAACACCATATATTTT.

For the CDR3, the DNA is TGTGCTAGTGGGACCACAGGGGTCGATGAGCAGTTCTTC. It specifies CASGTTGVDEQFF. The chain recombines TRBV12-5 with TRBJ2-1, with 7 positions matching TRBD1. Germline CDR1 is LGHNT and CDR2 is FRNRAP. Losses at the gene ends were 6 bases for V and 8 bases for J; bases not matched to a gene: 7. The CDR3 is made up of 13 amino acids. Combining the CDR3 with reference TRBV12-5 and TRBJ2-1 gives the whole variable domain DARVTQTPRHKVTEMGQEVTMRCQPILGHNTVFWYRQTMMQGLELLAYFRNRAPLDDSGMPKDRFSAEMPDATLATLKIQPSEPRDSAVYFCASGTTGVDEQFFGPGTRLTVL.

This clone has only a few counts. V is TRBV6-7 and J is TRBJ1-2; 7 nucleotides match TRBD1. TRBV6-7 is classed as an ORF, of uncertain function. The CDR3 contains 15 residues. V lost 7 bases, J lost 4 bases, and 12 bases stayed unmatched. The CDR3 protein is CASNPEMGQLYGYTF. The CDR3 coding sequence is TGTGCCAGCAACCCCGAGATGGGACAGCTCTATGGCTACACCTTC.

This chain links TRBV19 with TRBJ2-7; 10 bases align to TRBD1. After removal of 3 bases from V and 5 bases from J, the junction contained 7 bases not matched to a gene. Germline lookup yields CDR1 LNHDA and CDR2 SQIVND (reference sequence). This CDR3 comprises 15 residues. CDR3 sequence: CASSIWTGGSNEQYF. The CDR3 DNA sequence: TGTGCCAGTAGTATTTGGACAGGGGGTAGTAACGAGCAGTACTTC.

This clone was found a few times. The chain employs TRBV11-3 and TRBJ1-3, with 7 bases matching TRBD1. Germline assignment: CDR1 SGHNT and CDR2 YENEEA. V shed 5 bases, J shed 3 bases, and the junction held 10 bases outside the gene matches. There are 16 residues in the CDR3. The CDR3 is CASSAKPGQVGNTIYF. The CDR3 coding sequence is TGTGCCAGCAGCGCCAAACCCGGACAGGTTGGAAACACCATATATTTT.

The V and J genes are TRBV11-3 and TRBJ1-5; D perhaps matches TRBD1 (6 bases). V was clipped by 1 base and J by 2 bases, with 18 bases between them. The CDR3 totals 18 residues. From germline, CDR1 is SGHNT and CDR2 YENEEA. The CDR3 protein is CASSLGPGDSKGNQPQHF. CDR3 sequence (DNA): TGTGCCAGCAGCTTAGGGCCAGGGGATAGTAAGGGCAATCAGCCCCAGCATTTT.

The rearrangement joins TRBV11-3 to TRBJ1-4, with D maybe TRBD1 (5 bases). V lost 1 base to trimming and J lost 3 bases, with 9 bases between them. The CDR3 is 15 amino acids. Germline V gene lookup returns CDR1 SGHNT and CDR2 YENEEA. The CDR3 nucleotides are TGTGCCAGCAGCTTAGGGGGCAAGGCTAATGAAAAACTGTTTTTT. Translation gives CASSLGGKANEKLFF.

Written as DNA, the CDR3 is TGCGCCAGCAGCTTGATGGGGGAGGGTTACAATGAGCAGTTCTTC. It is translated as CASSLMGEGYNEQFF. This chain links TRBV5-1 with TRBJ2-1, with 7 bases identical to TRBD2. Germline V gene sequence: CDR1 SGHRS, CDR2 YFSETQ. This CDR3 contains 15 residues. V gave up 1 base and J gave up 4 bases; unmatched junction bases: 5.

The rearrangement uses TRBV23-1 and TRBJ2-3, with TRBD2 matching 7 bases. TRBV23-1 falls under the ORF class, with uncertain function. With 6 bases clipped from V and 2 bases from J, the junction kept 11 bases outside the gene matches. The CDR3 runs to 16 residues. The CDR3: CASSQVGGLPTDTQYF. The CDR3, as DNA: TGCGCCAGCAGCCAAGTGGGGGGACTACCCACAGATACGCAGTATTTT.

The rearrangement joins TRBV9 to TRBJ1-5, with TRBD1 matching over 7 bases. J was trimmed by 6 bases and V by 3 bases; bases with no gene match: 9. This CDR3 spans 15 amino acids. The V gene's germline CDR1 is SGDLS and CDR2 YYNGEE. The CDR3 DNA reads TGTGCCAGCAGCGCCCAAGGGGGCGACGCTCAGCCCCAGCATTTT. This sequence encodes CASSAQGGDAQPQHF.

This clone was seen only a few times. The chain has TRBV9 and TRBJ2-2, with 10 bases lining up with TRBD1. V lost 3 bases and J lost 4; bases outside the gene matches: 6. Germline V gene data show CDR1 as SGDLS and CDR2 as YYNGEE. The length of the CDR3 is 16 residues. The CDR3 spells CASSASGTGVTGELFF. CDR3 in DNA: TGTGCCAGCAGCGCTTCCGGGACAGGGGTCACCGGGGAGCTGTTTTTT.

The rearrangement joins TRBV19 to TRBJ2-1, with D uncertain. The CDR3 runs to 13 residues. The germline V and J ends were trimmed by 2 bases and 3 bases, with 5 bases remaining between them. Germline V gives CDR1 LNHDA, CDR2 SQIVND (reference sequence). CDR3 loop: CASSIIGYNEQFF. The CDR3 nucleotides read TGTGCCAGTAGTATAATCGGCTACAATGAGCAGTTCTTC.

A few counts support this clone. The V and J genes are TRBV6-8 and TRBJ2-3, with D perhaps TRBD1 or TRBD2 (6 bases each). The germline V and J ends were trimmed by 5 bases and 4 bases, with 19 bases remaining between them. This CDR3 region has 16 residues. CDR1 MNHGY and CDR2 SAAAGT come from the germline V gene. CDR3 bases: TGTGCCAGCAGTGCGACGGGGGCTCTGGTCGCAGATACGCAGTATTTT. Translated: CASSATGALVADTQYF.

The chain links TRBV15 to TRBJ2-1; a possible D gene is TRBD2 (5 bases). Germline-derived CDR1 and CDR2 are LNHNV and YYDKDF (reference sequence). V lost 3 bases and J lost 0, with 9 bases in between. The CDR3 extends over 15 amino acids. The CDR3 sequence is CATSSMGSSYNEQFF. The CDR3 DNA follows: TGTGCCACCAGCAGTATGGGGAGCTCCTACAATGAGCAGTTCTTC.

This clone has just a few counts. CDR3 sequence reads: CASSIGPNSYEQYF. The CDR3 DNA sequence: TGTGCCAGTAGTATCGGTCCGAACTCCTACGAGCAGTACTTC. The V gene is TRBV19, the J gene TRBJ2-7; D not resolved. Germline CDR1 reads LNHDA; CDR2 reads SQIVND (reference sequence). The ends were cut back, 3 bases at V and 0 bases at J, with 9 bases in the middle. The CDR3 has 14 residues. The whole variable domain, filled in from reference TRBV19 and TRBJ2-7, reads DGGITQSPKYLFRKEGQNVTLSCEQNLNHDAMYWYRQDPGQGLRLIYYSQIVNDFQKGDIAEGYSVSREKKESFPLTVTSAQKNPTAFYLCASSIGPNSYEQYFGPGTRLTVT.